The next 15 T cell receptor beta chains were all read from a single sample in a study of long-term antiretroviral therapy in people with HIV. Researchers ran immunoSEQ v3.0 at survey level. Produced via immunoSEQ multiplex PCR; TCRdb's table is partial and in-frame only. The sample shows about 32,000 clones, roughly 85% of them seen only once. The sequenced sample was unsorted PBMCs, obtained about 3.5 years after starting antiretroviral therapy. Every receptor here comes from a man between 18 and 29 years old with HIV.

The chain employs TRBV7-9 and TRBJ1-4; unclear D gene. Germline CDR1 SEHNR, CDR2 FQNEAQ (reference sequence). V lost 0 bases and J lost 8, with 10 bases in between. There are 14 residues in the CDR3. In nucleotides, the CDR3 is TGTGCCAGCAGCTTAGCCCCCGGGGAGGAAAAACTGTTTTTT. Amino acids: CASSLAPGEEKLFF.

The CDR3 protein is CATRRGKDSLSYF. The CDR3 nucleotides are TGTGCCACCAGACGAGGGAAGGACAGCCTATCGTACTTC. The chain uses TRBV15 and TRBJ2-5; the D gene is possibly TRBD1 (6 bases). The germline V and J ends were trimmed by 6 bases and 13 bases, with 21 bases remaining between them. Germline V gene lookup returns CDR1 LNHNV and CDR2 YYDKDF (reference sequence). This CDR3 region has 13 residues.

V is TRBV19 and J is TRBJ1-6; D not certain. Deletions cut 0 bases from V and 6 bases from J, with 12 bases between. The CDR3 has 16 amino acids. The germline gives CDR1 LNHDA, CDR2 SQIVND (reference sequence). CDR3 DNA: TGTGCCAGTAGTATAGATGTGGCAGTCGTTAATTCACCCCTCCACTTT. Translated, it gives CASSIDVAVVNSPLHF.

V usage is TRBV10-1 and J usage is TRBJ1-1; tentative D call: TRBD1 (5 bases). The CDR3 has 12 residues. V lost 3 bases to trimming and J lost 10 bases, with 12 bases between them. Germline V gives CDR1 WNHNN, CDR2 SYGVQD (reference sequence). The CDR3 region is CASSDPGRGAFF. DNA for the CDR3: TGCGCCAGCAGTGACCCGGGGCGGGGAGCTTTCTTT.

In nucleotides, the CDR3 is TGTGCCAGCAGTTACTCTACTGCAGGCGATGAGCAGTTCTTC. Its translation is CASSYSTAGDEQFF. This chain links TRBV6-5 with TRBJ2-1, with D uncertain. With 0 bases removed from V and 8 bases from J, the gap between germline ends came to 11 bases. The CDR3 has 14 amino acids. Germline values: CDR1 MNHEY, CDR2 SVGAGI.

The V call is TRBV11-3, the J call TRBJ2-1; D is possibly TRBD1 or TRBD2 (5 bases each). CDR1 is SGHNT, CDR2 YENEEA, per germline. This CDR3 has 16 residues. V lost 0 bases and J 4 bases, leaving 13 bases between the germline ends. The CDR3 reads CASSLEARAGYNEQFF. The CDR3, as DNA: TGTGCCAGCAGCTTAGAGGCCAGGGCGGGTTACAATGAGCAGTTCTTC.

The rearrangement joins TRBV19 to TRBJ1-1; TRBD1 might be the D (5 bases). Deletions cut 3 bases from V and 8 bases from J, with 10 bases between. Germline loops: CDR1 LNHDA, CDR2 SQIVND (reference sequence). The length of the CDR3 is 12 residues. The DNA for the CDR3 is TGTGCCAGTAGTATGCGGGGCAGGGAAGCTTTCTTT. Translation gives CASSMRGREAFF.

The CDR3 spells CASSPWSTTPGDTQYF. CDR3 DNA: TGTGCCAGCAGTCCGTGGAGCACGACACCGGGGGATACGCAGTATTTT. The V call is TRBV27, the J call TRBJ2-3; D may be TRBD2 (5 bases). This CDR3 is built from 16 residues. The germline CDR1 and CDR2 sequences are MNHEY and SMNVEV (reference sequence). V lost 5 bases and J lost 6, with 21 bases in between.

This chain links TRBV5-1 with TRBJ1-4; D unclear. The V and J ends lost 4 bases and 4 bases respectively, with 8 bases between them. The CDR3 is made up of 13 amino acids. CDR1 and CDR2 from the germline V gene are SGHRS and YFSETQ. Here the CDR3 DNA reads TGCGCCAGCAGCGCCGCGGGTAATGAAAAACTGTTTTTT. Protein product: CASSAAGNEKLFF.

The genes are TRBV11-3 and TRBJ2-2; D may match TRBD1 or TRBD2 (6 bases each). V was trimmed by 1 base and J by 4 bases, leaving 16 bases between them. Germline CDR1 reads SGHNT; CDR2 reads YENEEA. This CDR3 is 17 amino acids long. The CDR3 sequence: CASSLVGGGERTGELFF. The CDR3 nucleotides read TGTGCCAGCAGCTTAGTAGGAGGGGGAGAGCGCACCGGGGAGCTGTTTTTT.

V gene TRBV7-8 combines with J gene TRBJ2-7, with a possible D match to TRBD2 (7 bases). The CDR3 extends over 16 amino acids. The V gene lost 1 base and the J gene lost 0 bases, with 13 bases spanning the gap. Per the germline V gene, CDR1 is SGHVS and CDR2 is FQNEAQ. This chain's CDR3 is CASSLVGGPSSYEQYF. In nucleotides, the CDR3 is TGTGCCAGCAGCTTAGTCGGGGGGCCGAGCTCCTACGAGCAGTACTTC. Using reference TRBV7-8 and TRBJ2-7 for the parts outside the CDR3, the full variable domain is GAGVSQSPRYKVAKRGQDVALRCDPISGHVSLFWYQQALGQGPEFLTYFQNEAQLDKSGLPSDRFFAERPEGSVSTLKIQRTQQEDSAVYLCASSLVGGPSSYEQYFGPGTRLTVT.

The chain joins TRBV19 to TRBJ1-4; 11 bases align to TRBD1. Germline V gene data show CDR1 as LNHDA and CDR2 as SQIVND (reference sequence). The CDR3 spans 16 residues. V shed 6 bases and J 7 bases; nucleotides not matched to a gene: 10. This chain's CDR3 is CASSTGTGGTGEKLFF. In DNA, the CDR3 is TGTGCCAGTAGCACGGGGACAGGGGGGACGGGTGAAAAACTGTTTTTT. Using reference TRBV19 and TRBJ1-4 for the parts outside the CDR3, the full variable domain is DGGITQSPKYLFRKEGQNVTLSCEQNLNHDAMYWYRQDPGQGLRLIYYSQIVNDFQKGDIAEGYSVSREKKESFPLTVTSAQKNPTAFYLCASSTGTGGTGEKLFFGSGTQLSVL.

This clone was observed once. The V call is TRBV14, the J call TRBJ2-5, with 12 bases aligning to TRBD2. The trim removed 4 bases at V and 1 base at J, leaving 13 bases unmatched. CDR1 and CDR2 from the germline V gene are SGHDN and FVKESK. There are 19 residues in the CDR3. CDR3 DNA: TGTGCCAGCAGCCCCGATCGGGCTAGCGGGAGGGCCACCCAAGAGACCCAGTACTTC. Its protein is CASSPDRASGRATQETQYF.

The rearrangement uses TRBV7-9 and TRBJ2-7; D not resolved. Trimming took 1 base from V and 3 from J, leaving 7 bases between them. CDR3 length equals 13 residues. The germline gives CDR1 SEHNR, CDR2 FQNEAQ (reference sequence). The CDR3 loop is CASSLGAVYEQYF. In DNA, the CDR3 is TGTGCCAGCAGCTTAGGGGCAGTCTACGAGCAGTACTTC.

This sequence joins TRBV7-3 and TRBJ2-2; D remains unclear. Trimming took 5 bases from V and 7 from J, leaving 11 bases between them. The CDR3 consists of 13 residues. Germline CDR1 is SGHTA and CDR2 is FQGTGA. The CDR3 DNA is TGTGCCAGCAGCCCAACGACCGTCGGGGAGCTGTTTTTT. Its translation is CASSPTTVGELFF.